Shown below are 20 T cell receptor beta chains from a single sample sequenced in a study of blood T cell repertoires in COVID-19. The table came from immunoSEQ multiplex PCR; TCRdb's copy has only in-frame clones and leaves some out. Of over 350,000 clones listed, around nine tenths were seen once; the top ten hold around 4.4%. Sequences were obtained from peripheral blood. The receptor set was obtained from a woman in her thirties with acute or convalescent COVID-19.

Written as DNA, the CDR3 is TGTGCCAGCAGCCTCCTGACCCTACTAGCGGGGGGCCAAACCGGGGAGCTGTTTTTT. Translation gives CASSLLTLLAGGQTGELFF. V gene TRBV13 combines with J gene TRBJ2-2, with 12 bases lining up with TRBD2. The CDR3 has 19 residues. V lost 5 bases and J lost 5; bases outside the gene matches: 15. Germline assignment: CDR1 PRHDT and CDR2 FYEKMQ (reference sequence).

This rearrangement joins TRBV4-1 to TRBJ1-2; 7 nucleotides align to TRBD1. Trimming at V came to 3 bases and at J to 6 bases, leaving 16 bases not matched to a gene. The CDR3 loop spans 17 amino acids. CDR1 and CDR2 (germline): MGHRA, YSYEKL. The CDR3 coding sequence is TGCGCCAGCAGCCATCACCTAGCGACAGGGAAAGGGCATGGCTACACCTTC. Amino acids: CASSHHLATGKGHGYTF.

The chain combines TRBV19 with TRBJ2-1, with 14 positions matching TRBD2. Germline V gene lookup returns CDR1 LNHDA and CDR2 SQIVND (reference sequence). This CDR3 has 17 residues. V dropped 3 bases and J dropped 4; count of bases not matched to a gene: 5. CDR3 sequence: CASSMERTSGGYNEQFF. CDR3 DNA: TGTGCCAGTAGTATGGAAAGGACTAGCGGGGGGTACAATGAGCAGTTCTTC.

The chain couples TRBV20-1 to TRBJ2-3; 7 bases match TRBD1. The J segment lost 5 bases and the V segment lost 6 bases, leaving 2 bases of the junction unmatched. Germline lookup yields CDR1 DFQATT and CDR2 SNEGSKA (reference sequence). This CDR3 region has 11 residues. The CDR3 sequence: CSAYRGDTQYF. CDR3 coding DNA: TGCAGTGCCTACAGGGGAGATACGCAGTATTTT.

About this clone itself: Other nucleotide sequences in the sample specify the same CDR3. The genes are TRBV2 and TRBJ2-5; TRBD2 agrees at 13 bases. The CDR3 runs to 14 residues. J gave up 3 bases and V 6 bases, and 1 base lay outside the gene matches. Germline values: CDR1 SNHLY, CDR2 FYNNEI. This CDR3 is CASSGLAGEETQYF. The CDR3 region has the DNA TGTGCCAGCAGCGGACTAGCGGGGGAAGAGACCCAGTACTTC. The variable domain in full, completed from reference TRBV2 and TRBJ2-5, reads EPEVTQTPSHQVTQMGQEVILRCVPISNHLYFYWYRQILGQKVEFLVSFYNNEISEKSEIFDDQFSVERPDGSNFTLKIRSTKLEDSAMYFCASSGLAGEETQYFGPGTRLLVL.

V is TRBV5-1 and J is TRBJ2-3, with a weak D call TRBD2 (6 bases). The CDR3 is 14 residues long. Germline CDR1 and CDR2: SGHRS and YFSETQ. V was cut by 7 bases and J by 2 bases, with 14 bases left in between. In DNA form, the CDR3 reads TGCGCCAGCGGAGGGGACCATACCACAGATACGCAGTATTTT. Its protein is CASGGDHTTDTQYF. Full variable domain (remainder filled in from reference TRBV5-1 and TRBJ2-3): KAGVTQTPRYLIKTRGQQVTLSCSPISGHRSVSWYQQTPGQGLQFLFEYFSETQRNKGNFPGRFSGRQFSNSRSEMNVSTLELGDSALYLCASGGDHTTDTQYFGPGTRLTVL.

The chain has TRBV6-5 and TRBJ1-1; D is unresolved. Germline V CDR1 and CDR2: MNHEY, SVGAGI. V was trimmed by 8 bases and J by 1 base, leaving 11 bases between them. The CDR3 spans 13 residues. The DNA for the CDR3 is TGTGCCAGCTGGAAGCGGGGGAACACTGAAGCTTTCTTT. This codes for CASWKRGNTEAFF.

The chain is built from TRBV5-1 and TRBJ2-3, with a weak D call TRBD2 (6 bases). Germline values: CDR1 SGHRS, CDR2 YFSETQ. V gave up 1 base and J gave up 0 bases, with 12 bases separating them. The CDR3 runs 16 residues. CDR3 region: CASSLQAGPSTDTQYF. For the CDR3, the DNA is TGCGCCAGCAGCTTGCAGGCGGGGCCTAGCACAGATACGCAGTATTTT.

The genes are TRBV30 and TRBJ2-5; D unresolved. V lost 0 bases and J 4 bases, leaving 9 bases between the germline ends. Germline lookup yields CDR1 GTSNPN and CDR2 SVGIG (reference sequence). This CDR3 is built from 13 residues. The CDR3 DNA reads TGTGCCTGGAGTGTACGTCCAGGAGAGACCCAGTACTTC. The encoded protein is CAWSVRPGETQYF.

The chain has TRBV28 and TRBJ2-1; TRBD1 aligns across 9 bases. With V trimmed by 7 bases and J by 8 bases, 6 bases remained unmatched. Germline V gene sequence: CDR1 MDHEN, CDR2 SYDVKM. The CDR3 spans 13 residues. The CDR3 reads CASTPGQGYEQFF. The DNA for the CDR3 is TGTGCCAGCACCCCGGGACAGGGCTATGAGCAGTTCTTC.

The chain links TRBV6-6 to TRBJ1-5; D might be TRBD1 (5 bases). The ends were cut back, 4 bases at V and 7 bases at J, with 14 bases in the middle. The CDR3 loop spans 14 amino acids. Germline assignment: CDR1 MNHNY and CDR2 SVGAGI (reference sequence). The CDR3 DNA reads TGTGCCAGCAGTTTCGACAGTTATTACCAGCCCCAGCATTTT. Translating gives CASSFDSYYQPQHF.

This clone has just one count. The gene calls are TRBV11-2 and TRBJ2-1; TRBD2 aligns across 9 bases. V lost 3 bases to trimming and J lost 8 bases; unmatched junction nucleotides: 8. This CDR3 has 15 residues. Germline V gene lookup returns CDR1 SGHAT and CDR2 FQNNGV. CDR3 in DNA: TGTGCCAGCAGCTTCCGTTCGGGACTAGCTTATGAGCAGTTCTTC. Protein: CASSFRSGLAYEQFF.

The J gene is TRBJ1-6, the V gene TRBV7-2, with a possible D match to TRBD1 (5 bases). CDR1 and CDR2 (germline): SGHTA, FQGNSA. CDR3 size: 14 residues. V lost 3 bases and J lost 8, with 11 bases in between. The CDR3 sequence: CASSFQGYDSPLHF. The CDR3 nucleotides are TGTGCCAGCAGCTTTCAGGGTTATGATTCACCCCTCCACTTT.

This clone was found once. The chain recombines TRBV11-1 with TRBJ1-5, with D perhaps TRBD1 (6 bases). The CDR3 has 13 residues. V was shortened by 5 bases and J by 5 bases, with 10 bases between the two germline ends. Germline V gives CDR1 SGHAT, CDR2 FQDESV (reference sequence). The CDR3: CASSPDRDQPQHF. CDR3 coding DNA: TGTGCCAGCAGCCCGGACAGAGATCAGCCCCAGCATTTT.

V gene TRBV27 combines with J gene TRBJ2-1, with 7 positions matching TRBD2. The CDR3 sequence is 14 residues long. After removal of 1 base from V and 8 bases from J, the junction contained 5 bases not matched to a gene. In germline, CDR1 is MNHEY, CDR2 SMNVEV (reference sequence). The CDR3 spells CASSLFGTTDEQFF. The DNA for the CDR3 is TGTGCCAGCAGTTTATTCGGGACTACGGATGAGCAGTTCTTC.

V and J are TRBV4-1 and TRBJ1-4; 7 nucleotides align to TRBD1. Germline CDR1 and CDR2: MGHRA and YSYEKL. V lost 4 bases, J lost 5 bases, and 7 bases stayed unmatched. This CDR3 comprises 15 residues. The DNA of the CDR3 is TGCGCCAGCAGCCTCCCGGGACAGCAAAATGAAAAACTGTTTTTT. Translated: CASSLPGQQNEKLFF.

The chain links TRBV29-1 to TRBJ2-1, with D possibly TRBD1 on 5 matching bases. The CDR3 sequence is 13 residues long. Germline-derived CDR1 and CDR2 are SQVTM and ANQGSEA. Trimming took 6 bases from V and 7 from J, leaving 16 bases between them. CDR3 in DNA: TGCAGCGTCTACACAGGTTTTCGAAATGAGCAGTTCTTC. It yields the protein CSVYTGFRNEQFF.

V usage is TRBV11-2 and J usage is TRBJ2-2; TRBD2 might be the D (5 bases). From germline, CDR1 is SGHAT and CDR2 FQNNGV. The CDR3 extends over 12 amino acids. Deletions cut 5 bases from V and 10 bases from J, with 11 bases between. The CDR3 sequence is CASSHGRVELFF. CDR3 bases: TGTGCCAGCAGCCACGGGCGGGTGGAGCTGTTTTTT. Full variable domain (remainder filled in from reference TRBV11-2 and TRBJ2-2): EAGVAQSPRYKIIEKRQSVAFWCNPISGHATLYWYQQILGQGPKLLIQFQNNGVVDDSQLPKDRFSAERLKGVDSTLKIQPAKLEDSAVYLCASSHGRVELFFGEGSRLTVL.

The rearrangement joins TRBV19 to TRBJ2-5; 8 positions match TRBD2. This CDR3 contains 16 residues. Germline trimming cut 7 bases from V and 5 bases from J; bases unmatched to any gene: 15. Germline V lookup: CDR1 LNHDA, CDR2 SQIVND (reference sequence). CDR3 in DNA: TGTGCCAGTATCCCCCGCGGGAGGCTGGGTGCGGAGACCCAGTACTTC. This gives the protein CASIPRGRLGAETQYF. Full variable domain (remainder filled in from reference TRBV19 and TRBJ2-5): DGGITQSPKYLFRKEGQNVTLSCEQNLNHDAMYWYRQDPGQGLRLIYYSQIVNDFQKGDIAEGYSVSREKKESFPLTVTSAQKNPTAFYLCASIPRGRLGAETQYFGPGTRLLVL.

This rearrangement joins TRBV6-5 to TRBJ1-5, with no clear D. The CDR3 runs 13 residues. The germline gives CDR1 MNHEY, CDR2 SVGAGI. Deletions cut 4 bases from V and 4 bases from J, with 8 bases between. CDR3 region: CASSLAVNQPQHF. The DNA for the CDR3 is TGTGCCAGCAGTTTGGCAGTGAATCAGCCCCAGCATTTT.